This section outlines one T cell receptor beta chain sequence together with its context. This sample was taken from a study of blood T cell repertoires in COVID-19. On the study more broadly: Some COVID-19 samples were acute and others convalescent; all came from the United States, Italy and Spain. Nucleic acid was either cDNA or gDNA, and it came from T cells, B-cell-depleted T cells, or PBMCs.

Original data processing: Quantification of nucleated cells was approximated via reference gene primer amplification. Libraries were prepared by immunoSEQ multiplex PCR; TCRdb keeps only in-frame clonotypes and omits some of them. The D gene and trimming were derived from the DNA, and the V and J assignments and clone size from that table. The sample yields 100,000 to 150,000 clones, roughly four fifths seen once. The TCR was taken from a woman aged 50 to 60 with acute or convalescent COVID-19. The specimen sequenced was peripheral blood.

The CDR3 is CASSLKTSGGRAWNEQFF. CDR3 sequence (DNA): TGTGCCAGCAGCCTAAAGACTAGCGGGGGTCGGGCGTGGAATGAGCAGTTCTTC. The chain joins TRBV7-8 to TRBJ2-1; 12 bases are shared with TRBD2. Trimming cost V 5 bases and J 7 bases; bases outside gene matches: 15. The CDR3 length is 18 residues. Germline CDR1 and CDR2: SGHVS and FQNEAQ.